These 31 T cell receptor beta chains originate from one sample sequenced in a study of blood T cells in healthy people across ages. Sample-barcoded 5' priming and a J-beta primer mix drove a second PCR of roughly 6 to 12 cycles. A single record per CDR3 protein comes from TCRdb applying MiXCR to the 5' RACE reads. This sample yields under 2,000,000 distinct CDR3 sequences, of which 40% to 55% are seen a single time; over 2% belongs to the top ten. Sequencing input: blood. The receptor source for this set is a woman aged 40 to 49 in good health.

This clonotype was counted a single time. A much larger clone differs from this one at a single base, so this may be a read error. The rearrangement uses TRBV7-2 and TRBJ2-7; 7 bases align to TRBD2. The CDR3 covers 13 residues. CDR1 and CDR2 from the germline V gene are SGHTA and FQGNSA. V was pared by 5 bases and J by 5 bases, with 6 bases of the junction left unmatched. The DNA for the CDR3 is TGTGCCAGCAGCCGCGGACGGGGGGACGAGCAGTACTTC. Encoded protein: CASSRGRGDEQYF.

V usage is TRBV20-1 and J usage is TRBJ2-3; 8 bases fit TRBD2. The V gene's germline CDR1 is DFQATT and CDR2 SNEGSKA (reference sequence). With V trimmed by 0 bases and J by 11 bases, 10 bases remained unmatched. The CDR3 has 14 residues. CDR3 residues: CSARDRVAGRVQYF. CDR3 coding DNA: TGCAGTGCTAGAGATCGGGTAGCGGGGAGGGTGCAGTATTTT.

This chain links TRBV28 with TRBJ1-2, with TRBD1 matching 11 bases. CDR3 size: 17 residues. Germline V gene lookup returns CDR1 MDHEN and CDR2 SYDVKM. V lost 7 bases, J lost 1 base, and 11 bases stayed unmatched. The CDR3 reads CASMDSRDRGFNYGYTF. The CDR3 DNA reads TGTGCCAGCATGGATTCCCGGGACAGGGGGTTTAACTATGGCTACACCTTC.

The rearrangement joins TRBV20-1 to TRBJ1-6; tentative D call: TRBD1 (5 bases). Per the germline V gene, CDR1 is DFQATT and CDR2 is SNEGSKA (reference sequence). Trimming stripped 0 bases from V and 8 bases from J, with 20 bases between. The CDR3 loop spans 17 amino acids. The CDR3 protein is CSARDRWGRGGDSPLHF. Written as DNA, the CDR3 is TGCAGTGCTAGAGATCGATGGGGAAGGGGTGGCGATTCACCCCTCCACTTT.

The chain employs TRBV10-3 and TRBJ2-1; weak D call: TRBD2 (6 bases). This CDR3 is built from 17 residues. Trimming took off 0 bases at V and 2 bases at J, with 14 bases between the two ends. Per the germline V gene, CDR1 is ENHRY and CDR2 is SYGVKD. This chain's CDR3 is CAISESIAVGTYNEQFF. CDR3 sequence (DNA): TGTGCCATCAGTGAGTCGATAGCGGTGGGTACCTACAATGAGCAGTTCTTC.

A few counts support this clonotype. J is TRBJ2-3 and V is TRBV15, with no clear D. The V gene lost 0 bases and the J gene lost 1 base, with 14 bases spanning the gap. The germline V gene encodes CDR1 LNHNV and CDR2 YYDKDF (reference sequence). This CDR3 has 17 residues. CDR3 in amino acids: CATSRDLWRDGTDTQYF. The CDR3 coding sequence is TGTGCCACCAGCAGAGATTTGTGGCGAGATGGCACAGATACGCAGTATTTT.

This clonotype showed up just a few times. The chain has TRBV6-5 and TRBJ1-2; possibly TRBD1 for D (6 bases). The CDR3 covers 14 residues. Germline CDR1 reads MNHEY; CDR2 reads SVGAGI. V gave up 0 bases and J gave up 9 bases, with 14 bases separating them. The CDR3: CASSYSRTGSRYTF. CDR3 nucleotides: TGTGCCAGCAGTTACTCACGCACAGGGAGCCGCTACACCTTC.

V is TRBV7-2 and J is TRBJ1-6; D remains unclear. The V gene's germline CDR1 is SGHTA and CDR2 FQGNSA. The CDR3 runs to 18 residues. V lost 5 bases, J lost 0 bases, and 17 bases lay in between. CDR3 amino acids: CASSARAFRSSYNSPLHF. DNA for the CDR3: TGTGCCAGCAGCGCTAGGGCGTTCAGGAGCTCCTATAATTCACCCCTCCACTTT.

This sequence joins TRBV20-1 and TRBJ2-3; no firm D call. V was cut by 5 bases and J by 0 bases, with 15 bases left in between. This CDR3 contains 15 residues. Per germline, CDR1 DFQATT and CDR2 SNEGSKA (reference sequence). This CDR3 reads CSAPRIESSTDTQYF. The CDR3, as DNA: TGCAGTGCTCCCCGGATTGAGAGCAGCACAGATACGCAGTATTTT.

The chain recombines TRBV6-1 with TRBJ1-1; weak D call: TRBD1 (6 bases). Germline loops: CDR1 MNHNS, CDR2 SASEGT. The CDR3 loop spans 15 amino acids. V lost 2 bases and J lost 5, with 15 bases in between. CDR3 in DNA: TGTGCCAGCAGTGAACAGCCCAGGGGCCGGACTGAAGCTTTCTTT. Its translation: CASSEQPRGRTEAFF.

The genes are TRBV20-1 and TRBJ2-1, with D possibly called TRBD1 or TRBD2 (5 bases each). Germline V gene data show CDR1 as DFQATT and CDR2 as SNEGSKA (reference sequence). The V end was cut by 5 bases, the J end by 2 bases, with 13 bases between. The CDR3 length is 14 residues. CDR3 sequence reads: CSAYGTETYNEQFF. CDR3 coding DNA: TGCAGTGCTTACGGGACGGAGACCTACAATGAGCAGTTCTTC.

This rearrangement joins TRBV27 to TRBJ2-1; 8 positions match TRBD2. V trimming: 6 bases; J trimming: 0 bases; junction bases outside the gene matches: 4. The CDR3 runs to 15 residues. Germline V gene lookup returns CDR1 MNHEY and CDR2 SMNVEV (reference sequence). The CDR3 region is CASRGSGVSYNEQFF. CDR3 in DNA: TGTGCCAGCAGAGGTAGCGGGGTCTCCTACAATGAGCAGTTCTTC.

V is TRBV9 and J is TRBJ2-1; 13 nucleotides agree with TRBD2. The ends lost 0 bases at V and 4 bases at J; junction bases unmatched: 10. CDR3 length equals 19 residues. Looked up from germline, CDR1 is SGDLS and CDR2 is YYNGEE. CDR3 coding DNA: TGTGCCAGCAGCGTAGGGAGGACTAGCGGGGGCTCATTTTACAATGAGCAGTTCTTC. Its translation is CASSVGRTSGGSFYNEQFF.

This clonotype has only a few counts. The chain uses TRBV28 and TRBJ2-7, with D possibly being TRBD1 (6 bases). The germline V and J ends were trimmed by 3 bases and 7 bases, with 16 bases remaining between them. Germline V gene data show CDR1 as MDHEN and CDR2 as SYDVKM. The CDR3 is made up of 14 amino acids. The CDR3 region has the DNA TGTGCCAGCAGTTTGCCAGGGGTCTACAATGAGCAGTACTTC. It translates to CASSLPGVYNEQYF.

The rearrangement uses TRBV6-2 or TRBV6-3 and TRBJ2-1; 9 bases are shared with TRBD2. The CDR3 has 14 amino acids. The germline gives CDR1 MNHEY, CDR2 SVGEGT. The ends lost 8 bases at V and 2 bases at J; junction bases unmatched: 4. This CDR3 reads CASGAGGPYNEQFF. CDR3 bases: TGTGCCAGCGGAGCGGGGGGCCCCTACAATGAGCAGTTCTTC.

This clonotype was recorded a few times. The V and J genes are TRBV7-9 and TRBJ2-6; TRBD2 matches 8 bases. The length of the CDR3 is 18 residues. The V segment lost 6 bases and the J segment 2 bases; nucleotides outside the gene matches: 12. The germline gives CDR1 SEHNR, CDR2 FQNEAQ (reference sequence). This CDR3 reads CASRTSAGDRTGANVLTF. CDR3 nucleotides: TGTGCCAGCAGAACGTCAGCGGGGGACCGAACTGGGGCCAACGTCCTGACTTTC.

The chain recombines TRBV15 with TRBJ2-3; tentative D call: TRBD2 (7 bases). CDR1 is LNHNV, CDR2 YYDKDF, per germline (reference sequence). The CDR3 extends over 14 amino acids. V gave up 3 bases and J gave up 7 bases, with 14 bases separating them. The CDR3 here is CATSSGGPANTQYF. The CDR3 DNA sequence: TGTGCCACCAGCAGCGGGGGGCCCGCAAATACGCAGTATTTT.

The chain uses TRBV5-1 and TRBJ2-5; D is tentatively TRBD1 or TRBD2 (5 bases each). In germline, CDR1 is SGHRS, CDR2 YFSETQ. The CDR3 extends over 15 amino acids. Trimming cost V 1 base and J 7 bases, with 17 bases left between them. CDR3 region: CASSLSWDPMGTQYF. DNA for the CDR3: TGCGCCAGCAGCTTGAGCTGGGACCCTATGGGGACCCAGTACTTC.

The chain uses TRBV7-3 and TRBJ2-1; D might be TRBD2 (5 bases). Trimming took 6 bases from V and 7 from J, leaving 13 bases between them. The CDR3 contains 13 residues. Germline-derived CDR1 and CDR2 are SGHTA and FQGTGA. The CDR3 DNA reads TGTGCCAGCAGGGGTGGACGGGAAAATGAGCAGTTCTTC. Translation: CASRGGRENEQFF.

The chain couples TRBV9 to TRBJ1-2; 10 positions match TRBD1. Unmatched junction bases numbered 6, after V lost 0 bases and J lost 4 bases. From germline, CDR1 is SGDLS and CDR2 YYNGEE. This CDR3 has 16 amino acids. The CDR3 DNA sequence: TGTGCCAGCAGCGTAGGCGGGGGACAGGGGCCCTATGGCTACACCTTC. This codes for CASSVGGGQGPYGYTF.

The V and J genes are TRBV2 and TRBJ2-5; 8 bases align to TRBD1. Germline lookup yields CDR1 SNHLY and CDR2 FYNNEI. This CDR3 region has 13 residues. Trimming at V came to 9 bases and at J to 2 bases, leaving 5 bases not matched to a gene. The CDR3 here is CASDRGGQETQYF. Written as DNA, the CDR3 is TGTGCCAGTGACAGGGGAGGACAAGAGACCCAGTACTTC.

This clonotype was seen a few times. The chain couples TRBV20-1 to TRBJ2-1; 8 bases agree with TRBD2. V shed 7 bases, J shed 8 bases, and the junction held 16 bases outside the gene matches. The germline gives CDR1 DFQATT, CDR2 SNEGSKA (reference sequence). This CDR3 is 15 amino acids long. DNA for the CDR3: TGCAGTGTTCGCGGAGCGGGGGCCGTGGGGTATGAGCAGTTCTTC. This codes for CSVRGAGAVGYEQFF.

This sequence joins TRBV28 and TRBJ2-3; 8 nucleotides agree with TRBD2. Germline trimming cut 5 bases from V and 9 bases from J; bases unmatched to any gene: 4. In germline, CDR1 is MDHEN, CDR2 SYDVKM. The CDR3 contains 12 residues. CDR3 amino acids: CASSPGTRTQYF. DNA of the CDR3: TGTGCCAGCAGTCCCGGGACTAGAACGCAGTATTTT.

This clonotype appeared a single time. This rearrangement joins TRBV27 to TRBJ1-2, with D unresolved. Germline V gene sequence: CDR1 MNHEY, CDR2 SMNVEV (reference sequence). The CDR3 has 13 amino acids. Trimming removed 5 bases from V and 1 base from J, with 8 bases in between. CDR3 DNA sequence: TGTGCCAGCAGTACGATGGGTAACTATGGCTACACCTTC. Amino acids: CASSTMGNYGYTF.

The chain couples TRBV5-1 to TRBJ2-5; TRBD2 agrees at 7 bases. The germline gives CDR1 SGHRS, CDR2 YFSETQ. Trimming cost V 3 bases and J 4 bases; bases outside gene matches: 6. The CDR3 contains 14 residues. DNA of the CDR3: TGCGCCAGCAGCTCGGCTAGCGGATCAGAGACCCAGTACTTC. Protein: CASSSASGSETQYF.

V and J are TRBV6-6 and TRBJ2-5; 7 bases line up with TRBD2. With 6 bases clipped from V and 5 bases from J, the junction kept 6 bases outside the gene matches. The CDR3 extends over 13 amino acids. Germline V gene sequence: CDR1 MNHNY, CDR2 SVGAGI (reference sequence). CDR3 region: CASRTEAGETQYF. CDR3 bases: TGTGCCAGCAGGACGGAAGCGGGGGAGACCCAGTACTTC.

The chain links TRBV7-2 to TRBJ2-5, with 7 bases identical to TRBD1. The V gene's germline CDR1 is SGHTA and CDR2 FQGNSA. V trimming: 5 bases; J trimming: 5 bases; junction bases outside the gene matches: 11. There are 15 residues in the CDR3. The CDR3 bases are TGTGCCAGCAGCCCCAGAATCGGACAGGCCGAGACCCAGTACTTC. Protein product: CASSPRIGQAETQYF.

The chain uses TRBV11-2 and TRBJ2-6, with 8 bases that match TRBD1. With V trimmed by 5 bases and J by 0 bases, 9 bases remained unmatched. From germline, CDR1 is SGHAT and CDR2 FQNNGV. The CDR3 loop spans 18 amino acids. The CDR3 DNA reads as TGTGCCAGCAGCGCCCGGACAGGGCTTACCTCTGGGGCCAACGTCCTGACTTTC. Its protein product is CASSARTGLTSGANVLTF.

Worth noting for this clonotype: A junction boundary mismatches the germline segment, possibly from a read error. The chain employs TRBV7-7 and TRBJ2-5; D gene unclear. From germline, CDR1 is SSHAT and CDR2 FNYEAQ (reference sequence). The CDR3 length is 14 residues. CDR3 amino acids: CASSLVATEETQYF. The CDR3 DNA sequence: TGTGCTAGCAGCTTAGTGGCCACAGAGGAGACCCAGTACTTC.

This sequence joins TRBV5-1 and TRBJ2-3, with 9 nucleotides matching TRBD2. Germline V gene sequence: CDR1 SGHRS, CDR2 YFSETQ. Trimming cost V 4 bases and J 0 bases; bases outside gene matches: 12. The CDR3 is 18 amino acids. The CDR3 is CASSQTLAGVTSTDTQYF. The CDR3 bases are TGCGCCAGCAGCCAAACATTAGCGGGGGTCACTAGCACAGATACGCAGTATTTT.

The table lists this clonotype with a few counts. This chain joins TRBV10-3 and TRBJ2-5, with 7 bases aligning to TRBD1. This CDR3 is 15 amino acids long. The ends lost 7 bases at V and 2 bases at J; junction bases unmatched: 10. Germline loops: CDR1 ENHRY, CDR2 SYGVKD. DNA of the CDR3: TGTGCCATCACCCAGACGGGGACAGCTCAAGAGACCCAGTACTTC. Translated, it gives CAITQTGTAQETQYF.